This entry describes one T cell receptor (beta chain). This clonotype appeared once. There is no known antigen for this receptor. A single base separates this from a much larger clone, so it may be a read error. The entry originates in a study of molecular identifiers for immune sequencing clone quantification (dated by TCRdb to between 2018 and 2020). About the investigation overall: In a replicate experiment, RNA from 20,000 or 100,000 naive CD8 T cells was split into five aliquots, four of which were sequenced. CD8 T cells were used in a methods study to benchmark molecular-identifier clustering-based TCR repertoire sequencing (MIDCIRS) and TCR RNA copy counting.

Libraries of naive CD8 T cells were generated from about 21,000 to 970,000 sorted cells, with 10%, 30% or 50% of the purified RNA used. Naive CD8 T cells, defined as CD8+CD4-CCR7+CD45RA+, were FACS-sorted into RLT Plus buffer on a BD FACSAria II. To test detection sensitivity, Jurkat RNA equivalent to nine to ten TCR copies was spiked into samples of about 19,000-1,000,000 naive CD8 T cells. Enrichment of CD8 T cells was done with RosetteSep CD8+ T Cell Enrichment Cocktail plus Ficoll-Paque, and ACK red cell lysis came afterward. To prepare the library, PCR was applied. TCRdb lists the instrument as Illumina HiSeq 4000. Bulk TCR libraries were generated as previously described, with the TCR primers listed in Table S5 used. Purification of total RNA was performed with the Qiagen AllPrep DNA/RNA kit. Before analysis, reads from multiple sequencing runs of one library were combined. Per the authors' processing: Reads were retained only if their TCR constant sequence matched exactly, and those retained reads were trimmed to 150 nt and grouped according to their 12-nt molecular barcodes. Reads in each barcode group were sub-clustered using a 15% Levenshtein threshold, and a quality-weighted consensus sequence was built for each RNA molecule. Non-functional sequences were removed, as were lower-count sequences one edit away from another. Barcode sub-clusters with fewer than 20% of the maximum read count were removed, based on fitting two negative binomial distributions. Clones were called with MiXCR by TCRdb after fastp trimmed the public reads at Q25, and only in-frame beta chains were retained. Entries are consolidated by CDR3 protein sequence, retaining the most common genes and DNA. TCRdb, not the authors, supplied the V and J calls. The table for this sample lists about 320,000 distinct CDR3 sequences; 20% to 25% of them were counted only once. 0.7% to 0.9% of the sample is held by the ten biggest clonotypes.

Results and caveats for the whole study, not just this receptor: Even against a background of about a million naive CD8 T cells, spiked-in Jurkat TCR RNA amounting to a single cell's worth was reported to be detectable. In CMV-specific effector cells, clones with more than 20 RNA copies accounted for over 97% of molecules, whereas in naive cells such clones accounted for under 1%. When barcode sub-clustering was omitted, TCR diversity was inflated by chimeric consensus sequences, with chimeras reaching as high as 47%. Approximately 2.7 recovered TCR RNA copies per cell were obtained by modeling, versus roughly 10 by digital PCR, implying a capture efficiency of 30% to 35%. The naive libraries included spiked-in Jurkat TCR RNA (about nine copies' worth), and this Jurkat TCR RNA is not part of the donor repertoire. Highly expanded clone sizes could be underestimated because identical TCR molecules may share a barcode.

Compared with germline, V lacks 0 bases and J lacks 2 bases; bases without a gene match: 8. There are 18 amino acids in the CDR3, from cysteine to phenylalanine inclusive. The entry retains the CDR3 DNA only, 54 bases that are in frame from base 1. CDR1 LGHNA and CDR2 YNFKEQ are derived from the germline V gene. Recombination linked TRBV4-2 to TRBJ2-7; TRBD2 fits 12 bases in the junction. Source material: naive CD8+ T cells from blood, with Jurkat cell RNA spiked in. The sample's cell subset or site label, in plain terms: FACS-sorted CD8+CD4-CCR7+CD45RA+ naive T cells. This sequence originates from a human donor in good health. Some libraries in this study had Jurkat cell RNA spiked in. The DNA sequence is as follows: TGTGCCAGCAGCCAAGAATCGGGGCTAGCGGGAGGGCCCTACGAGCAGTACTTC. Protein translation: CASSQESGLAGGPYEQYF.